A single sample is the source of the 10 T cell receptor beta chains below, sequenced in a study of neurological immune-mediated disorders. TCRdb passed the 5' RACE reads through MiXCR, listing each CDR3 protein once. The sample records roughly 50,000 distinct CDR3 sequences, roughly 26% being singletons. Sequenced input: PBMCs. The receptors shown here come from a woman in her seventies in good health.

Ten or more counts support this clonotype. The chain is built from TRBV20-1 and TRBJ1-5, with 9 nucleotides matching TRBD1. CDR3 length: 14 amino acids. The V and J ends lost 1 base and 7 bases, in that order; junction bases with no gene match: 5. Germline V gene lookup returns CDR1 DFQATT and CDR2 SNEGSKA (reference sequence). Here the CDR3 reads CSARAGQGKQPQHF. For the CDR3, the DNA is TGCAGTGCTAGAGCGGGACAGGGAAAACAGCCCCAGCATTTT.

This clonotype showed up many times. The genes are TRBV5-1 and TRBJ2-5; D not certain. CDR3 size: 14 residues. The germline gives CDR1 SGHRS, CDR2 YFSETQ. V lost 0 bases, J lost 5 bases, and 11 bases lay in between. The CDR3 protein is CASSLAPDLETQYF. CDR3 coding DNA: TGCGCCAGCAGCTTGGCCCCAGATTTGGAGACCCAGTACTTC.

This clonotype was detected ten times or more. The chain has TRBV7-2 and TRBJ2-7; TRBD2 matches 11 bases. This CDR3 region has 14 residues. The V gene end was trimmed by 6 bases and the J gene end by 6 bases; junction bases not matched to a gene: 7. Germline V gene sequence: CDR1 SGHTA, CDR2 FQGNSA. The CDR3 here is CASRARLAGSEQYF. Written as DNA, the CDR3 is TGTGCCAGCAGAGCCAGACTAGCGGGAAGCGAGCAGTACTTC.

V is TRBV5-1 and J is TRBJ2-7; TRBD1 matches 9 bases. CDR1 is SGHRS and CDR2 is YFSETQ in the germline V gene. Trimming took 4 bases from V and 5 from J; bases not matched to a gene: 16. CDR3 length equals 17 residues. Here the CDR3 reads CASSRFPRDRVPNEQYF. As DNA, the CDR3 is TGCGCCAGCAGCAGATTCCCACGGGACAGGGTTCCGAACGAGCAGTACTTC.

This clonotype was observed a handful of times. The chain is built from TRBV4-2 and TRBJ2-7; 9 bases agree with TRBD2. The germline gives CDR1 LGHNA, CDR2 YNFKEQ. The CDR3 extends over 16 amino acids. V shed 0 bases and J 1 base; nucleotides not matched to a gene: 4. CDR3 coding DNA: TGTGCCAGCAGCCAAGAGGGAAGCGGGGGGTCCTACGAGCAGTACTTC. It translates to CASSQEGSGGSYEQYF.

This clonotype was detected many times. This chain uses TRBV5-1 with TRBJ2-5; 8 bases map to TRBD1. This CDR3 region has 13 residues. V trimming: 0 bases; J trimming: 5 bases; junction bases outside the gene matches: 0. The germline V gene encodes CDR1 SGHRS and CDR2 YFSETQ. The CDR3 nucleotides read TGCGCCAGCAGCTTGGGACAGGGGGAGACCCAGTACTTC. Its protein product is CASSLGQGETQYF.

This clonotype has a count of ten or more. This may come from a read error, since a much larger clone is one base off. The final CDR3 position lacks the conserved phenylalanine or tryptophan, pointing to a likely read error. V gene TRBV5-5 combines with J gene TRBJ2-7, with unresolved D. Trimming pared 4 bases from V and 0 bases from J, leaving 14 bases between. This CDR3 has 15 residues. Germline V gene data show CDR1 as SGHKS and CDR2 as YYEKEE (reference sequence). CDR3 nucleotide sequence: TGTGCCAGCAGCCCCACCCCAACAATCTCCTACGAGCAGTACCTC. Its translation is CASSPTPTISYEQYL.

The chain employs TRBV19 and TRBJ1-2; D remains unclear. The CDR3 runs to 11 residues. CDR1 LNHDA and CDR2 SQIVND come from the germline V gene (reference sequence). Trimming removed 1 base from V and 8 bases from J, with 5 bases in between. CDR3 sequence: CASSIAGGYTF. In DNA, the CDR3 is TGTGCCAGTAGTATAGCCGGGGGCTACACCTTC.

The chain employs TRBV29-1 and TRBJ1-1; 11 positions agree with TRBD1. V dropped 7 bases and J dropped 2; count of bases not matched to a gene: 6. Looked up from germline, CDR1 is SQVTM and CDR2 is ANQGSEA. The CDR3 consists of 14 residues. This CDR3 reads CSGTGGGGNTEAFF. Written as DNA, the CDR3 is TGCAGCGGGACAGGGGGCGGAGGAAACACTGAAGCTTTCTTT.

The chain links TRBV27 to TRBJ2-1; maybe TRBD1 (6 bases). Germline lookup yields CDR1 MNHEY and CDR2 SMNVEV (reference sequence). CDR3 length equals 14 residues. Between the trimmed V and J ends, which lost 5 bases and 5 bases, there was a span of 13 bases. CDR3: CASSRQALNNEQFF. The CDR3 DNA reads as TGTGCCAGCAGTCGACAGGCTCTCAACAATGAGCAGTTCTTC.